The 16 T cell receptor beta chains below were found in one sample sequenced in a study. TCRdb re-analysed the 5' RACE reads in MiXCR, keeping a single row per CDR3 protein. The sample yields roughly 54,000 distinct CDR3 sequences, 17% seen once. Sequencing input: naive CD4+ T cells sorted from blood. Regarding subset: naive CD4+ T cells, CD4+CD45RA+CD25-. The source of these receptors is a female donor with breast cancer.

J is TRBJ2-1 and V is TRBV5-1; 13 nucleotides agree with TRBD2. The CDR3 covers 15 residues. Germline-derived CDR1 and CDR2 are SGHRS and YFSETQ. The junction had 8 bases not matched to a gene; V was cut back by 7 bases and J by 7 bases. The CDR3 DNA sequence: TGCGCCAGCGGCGGACTAGCGGGAGTCGGAAATGAGCAGTTCTTC. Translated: CASGGLAGVGNEQFF.

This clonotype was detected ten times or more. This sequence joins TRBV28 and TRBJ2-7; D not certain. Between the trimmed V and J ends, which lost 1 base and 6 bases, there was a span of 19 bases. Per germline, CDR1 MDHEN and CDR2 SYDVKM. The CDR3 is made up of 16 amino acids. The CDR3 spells CASSLFSRRHLGEQYF. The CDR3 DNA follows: TGTGCCAGCAGTTTATTTTCCAGGCGGCACTTGGGCGAGCAGTACTTC.

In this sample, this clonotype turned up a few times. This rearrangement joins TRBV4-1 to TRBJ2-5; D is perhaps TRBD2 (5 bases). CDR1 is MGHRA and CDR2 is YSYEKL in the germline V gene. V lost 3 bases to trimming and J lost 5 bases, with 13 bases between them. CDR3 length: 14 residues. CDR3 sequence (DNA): TGCGCCAGCAGCCACAACGGGGTAGGGGAGACCCAGTACTTC. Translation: CASSHNGVGETQYF.

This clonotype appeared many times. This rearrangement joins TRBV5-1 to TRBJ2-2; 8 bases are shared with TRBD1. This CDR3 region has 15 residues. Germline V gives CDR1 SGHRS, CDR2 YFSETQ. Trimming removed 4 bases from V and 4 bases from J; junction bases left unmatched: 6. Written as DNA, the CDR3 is TGCGCCAGCAGCCATCGGACAGGGAGCACCGGGGAGCTGTTTTTT. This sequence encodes CASSHRTGSTGELFF.

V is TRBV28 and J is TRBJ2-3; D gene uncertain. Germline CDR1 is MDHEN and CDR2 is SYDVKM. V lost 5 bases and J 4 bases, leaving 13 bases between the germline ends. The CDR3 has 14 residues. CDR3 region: CASSENVGADTQYF. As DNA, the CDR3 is TGTGCCAGCAGTGAGAACGTTGGCGCAGATACGCAGTATTTT.

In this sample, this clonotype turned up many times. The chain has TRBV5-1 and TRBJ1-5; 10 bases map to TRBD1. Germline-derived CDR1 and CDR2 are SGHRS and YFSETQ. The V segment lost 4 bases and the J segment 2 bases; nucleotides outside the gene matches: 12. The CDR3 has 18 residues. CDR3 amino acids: CASSTARRDRGGNQPQHF. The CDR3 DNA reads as TGCGCCAGCAGCACCGCCCGGCGGGACAGGGGAGGCAATCAGCCCCAGCATTTT. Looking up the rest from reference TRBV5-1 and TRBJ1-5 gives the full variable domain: KAGVTQTPRYLIKTRGQQVTLSCSPISGHRSVSWYQQTPGQGLQFLFEYFSETQRNKGNFPGRFSGRQFSNSRSEMNVSTLELGDSALYLCASSTARRDRGGNQPQHFGDGTRLSIL.

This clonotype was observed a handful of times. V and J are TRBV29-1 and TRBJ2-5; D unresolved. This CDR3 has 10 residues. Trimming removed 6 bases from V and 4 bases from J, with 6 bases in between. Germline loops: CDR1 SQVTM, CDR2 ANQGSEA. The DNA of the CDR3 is TGCAGCGTCCGACGAGAGACCCAGTACTTC. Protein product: CSVRRETQYF.

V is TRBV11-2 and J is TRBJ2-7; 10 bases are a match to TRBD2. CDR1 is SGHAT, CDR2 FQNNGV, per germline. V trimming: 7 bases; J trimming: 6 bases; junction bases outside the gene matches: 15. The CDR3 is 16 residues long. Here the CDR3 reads CASTAYRWTSGSEQYF. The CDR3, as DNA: TGTGCCAGCACCGCTTACAGATGGACTAGCGGATCCGAGCAGTACTTC.

CDR3 amino acids: CASSLWTGKETQYF. Here the CDR3 DNA reads TGTGCCAGCAGCCTCTGGACAGGAAAAGAGACCCAGTACTTC. The V gene is TRBV11-1, the J gene TRBJ2-5, with 7 nucleotides matching TRBD1. This CDR3 region has 14 residues. V dropped 5 bases and J dropped 3; count of bases not matched to a gene: 6. Germline V gene lookup returns CDR1 SGHAT and CDR2 FQDESV (reference sequence). Drawing the rest from reference TRBV11-1 and TRBJ2-5, the complete variable domain is EAEVAQSPRYKITEKSQAVAFWCDPISGHATLYWYRQILGQGPELLVQFQDESVVDDSQLPKDRFSAERLKGVDSTLKIQPAELGDSAMYLCASSLWTGKETQYFGPGTRLLVL.

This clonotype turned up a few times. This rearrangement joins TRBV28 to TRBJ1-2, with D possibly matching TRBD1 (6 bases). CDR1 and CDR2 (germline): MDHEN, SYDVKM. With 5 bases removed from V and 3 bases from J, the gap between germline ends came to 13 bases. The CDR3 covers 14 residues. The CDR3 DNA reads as TGTGCCAGCAGTGAGCGGGGGCTATACTATGGCTACACCTTC. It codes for CASSERGLYYGYTF.

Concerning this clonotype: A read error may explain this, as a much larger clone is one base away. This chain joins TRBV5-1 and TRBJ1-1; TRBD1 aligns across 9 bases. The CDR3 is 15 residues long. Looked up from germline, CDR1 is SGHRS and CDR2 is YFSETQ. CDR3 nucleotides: TGCGCCAGCAGCCTGCTGGACAGGGGTGGCACTGGAGCTTTCTTT. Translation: CASSLLDRGGTGAFF.

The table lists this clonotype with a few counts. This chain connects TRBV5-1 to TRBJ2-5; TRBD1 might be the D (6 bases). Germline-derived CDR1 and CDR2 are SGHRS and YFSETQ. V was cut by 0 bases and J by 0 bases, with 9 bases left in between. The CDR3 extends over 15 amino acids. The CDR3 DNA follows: TGCGCCAGCAGCTTGGCCGACAGGTACCAAGAGACCCAGTACTTC. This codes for CASSLADRYQETQYF.

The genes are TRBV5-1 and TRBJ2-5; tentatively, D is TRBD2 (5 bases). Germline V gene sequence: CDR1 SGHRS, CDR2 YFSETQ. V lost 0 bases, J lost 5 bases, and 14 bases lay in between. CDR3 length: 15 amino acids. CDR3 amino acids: CASSLDRGLEETQYF. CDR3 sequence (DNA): TGCGCCAGCAGCTTGGACAGAGGGCTGGAGGAGACCCAGTACTTC.

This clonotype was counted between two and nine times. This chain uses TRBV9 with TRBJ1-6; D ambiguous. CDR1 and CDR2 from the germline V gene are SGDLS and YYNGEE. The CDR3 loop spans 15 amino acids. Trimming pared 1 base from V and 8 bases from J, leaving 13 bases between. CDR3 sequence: CASSVTGVEDSPLHF. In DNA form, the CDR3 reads TGTGCCAGCAGCGTAACGGGAGTTGAAGATTCACCCCTCCACTTT.

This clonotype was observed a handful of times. The CDR3 DNA reads as TGTGCCAGCAGCTCCCCAGTGAGCGGGGAGCTGTTTTTT. It translates to CASSSPVSGELFF. This chain links TRBV7-3 with TRBJ2-2; D is ambiguous. The CDR3 is 13 amino acids. Looked up from germline, CDR1 is SGHTA and CDR2 is FQGTGA. The germline V and J ends were trimmed by 4 bases and 7 bases, with 10 bases remaining between them.

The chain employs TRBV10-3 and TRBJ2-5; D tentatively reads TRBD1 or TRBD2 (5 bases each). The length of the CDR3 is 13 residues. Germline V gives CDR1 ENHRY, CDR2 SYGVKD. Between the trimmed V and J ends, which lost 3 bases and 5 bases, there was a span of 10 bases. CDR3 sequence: CAISELEGETQYF. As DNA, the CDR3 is TGTGCCATCAGTGAACTAGAGGGGGAGACCCAGTACTTC.